This TCR beta chain stems from a study of blood T cell repertoires in COVID-19. Study overall: Some COVID-19 samples were acute and others convalescent; all came from the United States, Italy and Spain.

In the source study's methods: Estimation of nucleated cell counts relied on the amplification of reference gene primers. Profiling relied on immunoSEQ multiplex PCR, and the TCRdb table lists in-frame clones only, not all of them. Clone size and the V and J calls come from that table; the DNA yielded D and trimming. The table lists over 300,000 clones, around four fifths of them singletons. Germline values: CDR1 SGHRS, CDR2 YFSETQ. V was cut by 4 bases and J by 2 bases, with 10 bases left in between. The CDR3 extends over 14 amino acids. The receptor's source is a woman aged 45-60 years with acute or convalescent COVID-19. The J gene is TRBJ1-3, the V gene TRBV5-1; no firm D call. The sample consisted of peripheral blood. The CDR3: CASSPYTTGNTIYF. The CDR3 nucleotides are TGCGCCAGCAGCCCTTACACCACTGGAAACACCATATATTTT.